One and the same sample provided the 16 T cell receptor beta chains below, sequenced in a study of T cell responses to AZD1222 COVID-19 vaccine. The data were produced by immunoSEQ multiplex PCR, yet TCRdb's version contains in-frame clones alone and is incomplete. Of 150,000 or so clones listed, more than 85% are singletons. The source was peripheral blood, collected on day 0 of AZD1222 vaccination. These receptors originate from an adult in good health.

The chain recombines TRBV28 with TRBJ2-6, with D possibly being TRBD1 (6 bases). Per the germline V gene, CDR1 is MDHEN and CDR2 is SYDVKM. CDR3 length equals 14 residues. V was cut by 8 bases and J by 2 bases, with 10 bases left in between. As DNA, the CDR3 is TGTGCCAGCGCCAACAGGGCTGGGGCCAACGTCCTGACTTTC. Protein: CASANRAGANVLTF.

The V gene is TRBV12-5, the J gene TRBJ1-2, with no clear D. This CDR3 comprises 15 residues. With 6 bases removed from V and 2 bases from J, the gap between germline ends came to 16 bases. CDR1 and CDR2 (germline): LGHNT, FRNRAP. The CDR3 spells CASGRPGYLNYGYTF. The CDR3 nucleotides read TGTGCTAGTGGCCGGCCGGGTTATTTAAACTATGGCTACACCTTC.

The rearrangement uses TRBV18 and TRBJ2-7, with 8 positions matching TRBD2. Germline V gene data show CDR1 as KGHSH and CDR2 as LQKENI. With 2 bases clipped from V and 4 bases from J, the junction kept 7 bases outside the gene matches. The CDR3 is made up of 15 amino acids. The DNA of the CDR3 is TGTGCCAGCTCACCAGGGGTAGCGGGATGGTACGAGCAGTACTTC. Translation gives CASSPGVAGWYEQYF. The full variable domain, in which reference TRBV18 and TRBJ2-7 provide the parts outside the CDR3, is NAGVMQNPRHLVRRRGQEARLRCSPMKGHSHVYWYRQLPEEGLKFMVYLQKENIIDESGMPKERFSAEFPKEGPSILRIQQVVRGDSAAYFCASSPGVAGWYEQYFGPGTRLTVT.

The V and J genes are TRBV7-2 and TRBJ2-5; D remains ambiguous. Germline V gene lookup returns CDR1 SGHTA and CDR2 FQGNSA. Trimming cost V 0 bases and J 0 bases, with 2 bases left between them. The length of the CDR3 is 13 residues. For the CDR3, the DNA is TGTGCCAGCAGCTTAGCCCACCAAGAGACCCAGTACTTC. It yields the protein CASSLAHQETQYF.

The CDR3 DNA sequence: TGTGCCAGTAGTATGAGACAGGGGGCGCAGGTCCGGCAGCCCCAGCATTTT. This encodes CASSMRQGAQVRQPQHF. This chain links TRBV19 with TRBJ1-5; 10 bases line up with TRBD1. The germline V gene has CDR1 LNHDA and CDR2 SQIVND (reference sequence). V shed 3 bases and J 7 bases; nucleotides not matched to a gene: 12. This CDR3 comprises 17 residues.

The chain employs TRBV30 and TRBJ1-1, with 7 nucleotides matching TRBD1. The CDR3 has 14 residues. J gave up 3 bases and V 3 bases, and 7 bases lay outside the gene matches. The V gene's germline CDR1 is GTSNPN and CDR2 SVGIG (reference sequence). The DNA of the CDR3 is TGTGCCTGGAGCAAGGACAGGCGGGACACTGAAGCTTTCTTT. It codes for CAWSKDRRDTEAFF.

The rearrangement uses TRBV6-4 and TRBJ1-1; the D gene is possibly TRBD1 (6 bases). Trimming pared 0 bases from V and 0 bases from J, leaving 8 bases between. The CDR3 spans 15 residues. The germline V gene encodes CDR1 MRHNA and CDR2 SNTAGT. CDR3 region: CASSDSTGLNTEAFF. The CDR3 DNA reads TGTGCCAGCAGTGACTCAACAGGGCTGAACACTGAAGCTTTCTTT.

The CDR3 sequence: CASSRGLVAYEQYF. The CDR3, as DNA: TGTGCCAGCAGCCGTGGACTAGTTGCGTACGAGCAGTACTTC. The chain links TRBV7-2 to TRBJ2-7; TRBD2 agrees at 7 bases. The CDR3 length is 14 residues. CDR1 and CDR2 from the germline V gene are SGHTA and FQGNSA. V trimming: 5 bases; J trimming: 4 bases; junction bases outside the gene matches: 8.

The chain links TRBV5-1 to TRBJ2-1; D may be TRBD1 (5 bases). CDR1 SGHRS and CDR2 YFSETQ come from the germline V gene. The length of the CDR3 is 14 residues. Trimming removed 2 bases at V and 8 bases at J, with 14 bases between. This chain's CDR3 is CASSFRAVGDEQFF. The DNA of the CDR3 is TGCGCCAGCAGCTTCAGGGCGGTTGGCGATGAGCAGTTCTTC.

The chain couples TRBV10-3 to TRBJ1-2, with TRBD1 matching over 10 bases. Trimming at V came to 4 bases and at J to 3 bases, leaving 5 bases not matched to a gene. The CDR3 is 15 amino acids. Germline loops: CDR1 ENHRY, CDR2 SYGVKD. DNA of the CDR3: TGTGCCATCAGTGGGGACAGGGGATTGGACTATGGCTACACCTTC. Amino acid sequence: CAISGDRGLDYGYTF.

The rearrangement joins TRBV4-1 to TRBJ2-5; TRBD1 is a possible D gene (5 bases). V lost 1 base and J lost 3, with 15 bases in between. This CDR3 comprises 16 residues. Germline V gives CDR1 MGHRA, CDR2 YSYEKL. CDR3 coding DNA: TGCGCCAGCAGCCAAGTAGGCCAGGGCTTAGAAGAGACCCAGTACTTC. Translation gives CASSQVGQGLEETQYF.

V is TRBV9 and J is TRBJ2-1; TRBD2 aligns across 11 bases. V lost 0 bases to trimming and J lost 3 bases; unmatched junction nucleotides: 2. The CDR3 is 16 residues long. Germline assignment: CDR1 SGDLS and CDR2 YYNGEE. The CDR3 nucleotides are TGTGCCAGCAGCGTAGCGGGACTAGCGGTCTACAATGAGCAGTTCTTC. Protein product: CASSVAGLAVYNEQFF. The entire variable domain, with the rest obtained from reference TRBV9 and TRBJ2-1, is as follows: DSGVTQTPKHLITATGQRVTLRCSPRSGDLSVYWYQQSLDQGLQFLIQYYNGEERAKGNILERFSAQQFPDLHSELNLSSLELGDSALYFCASSVAGLAVYNEQFFGPGTRLTVL.

The genes are TRBV3-1 (or the pseudogene TRBV3-2) and TRBJ2-7, with D possibly TRBD1 on 6 matching bases. The V end was cut by 6 bases, the J end by 4 bases, with 16 bases between. Germline CDR1 reads LGHDT; CDR2 reads YNNKEL (reference sequence). The CDR3 has 14 amino acids. This CDR3 is CASSIQGPGYEQYF. DNA of the CDR3: TGTGCCAGCAGTATCCAGGGGCCCGGGTACGAGCAGTACTTC.

CDR3 loop: CASSTGLPYEQYF. The CDR3 DNA reads as TGTGCCAGCAGCACGGGACTACCCTACGAGCAGTACTTC. V usage is TRBV5-5 and J usage is TRBJ2-7; 7 bases are shared with TRBD2. The germline V gene encodes CDR1 SGHKS and CDR2 YYEKEE (reference sequence). This CDR3 spans 13 amino acids. V lost 4 bases to trimming and J lost 2 bases; unmatched junction nucleotides: 3.

This rearrangement joins TRBV18 to TRBJ1-5; D uncertain. This CDR3 region has 13 residues. Germline lookup yields CDR1 KGHSH and CDR2 LQKENI. V lost 2 bases, J lost 0 bases, and 2 bases lay in between. This CDR3 reads CASSPNSNQPQHF. CDR3 sequence (DNA): TGTGCCAGCTCACCAAATAGCAATCAGCCCCAGCATTTT. Full variable domain (rest looked up from reference TRBV18 and TRBJ1-5): NAGVMQNPRHLVRRRGQEARLRCSPMKGHSHVYWYRQLPEEGLKFMVYLQKENIIDESGMPKERFSAEFPKEGPSILRIQQVVRGDSAAYFCASSPNSNQPQHFGDGTRLSIL.

The chain uses TRBV4-1 and TRBJ2-7; perhaps TRBD1 as D (5 bases). In germline, CDR1 is MGHRA, CDR2 YSYEKL. The length of the CDR3 is 14 residues. The germline V and J ends were trimmed by 4 bases and 2 bases, with 12 bases remaining between them. The CDR3 region has the DNA TGCGCCAGCAGCCCGCCGACAGCGACCTACGAGCAGTACTTC. Translating it yields CASSPPTATYEQYF.